This is a list of T cell receptor beta chains from one sample in a study of OX40 agonist ivuxolimab in advanced cancers. The repertoire was sequenced with immunoSEQ multiplex PCR; TCRdb's copy has only in-frame clones and lacks some. Here the sample spans tens of thousands of clones, roughly nine tenths being singletons. Sequencing used CD4+ or CD8+ T cells sorted from blood, obtained in a trial of the OX40 agonist ivuxolimab. The source is an adult with an advanced solid tumor such as melanoma, head and neck, liver or kidney cancer. Both conserved end residues are part of each CDR3. The D gene is left open where the match is weak. The size entry is marked missing in some rows and otherwise reads once, few, many or a size class.

V gene,J gene,D gene,clone size,CDR3 DNA,CDR3 protein
TRBV19,TRBJ1-1,-,-,TGTGCCAGTAGTATAGGGAGGGGATCTGAAGCTTTCTTT,CASSIGRGSEAFF
TRBV5-1,TRBJ1-1,-,medium-sized,TGCGCCAGCAGGACGGATGCCTCTGAAGCTTTCTTT,CASRTDASEAFF
TRBV7-3,TRBJ2-2,TRBD1,-,TGTGCCAGCAGCTTTGGACAGGGGGCTAGGGAGCTGTTTTTT,CASSFGQGARELFF
TRBV7-3,TRBJ2-3,TRBD2,-,TGTGCCAGCAGTCCGGGGGGGCCAACAGATACGCAGTATTTT,CASSPGGPTDTQYF
TRBV5-1,TRBJ2-3,TRBD1,-,TGCGCCAGCAGCGCCAACCTCCGGGACAGGGTGTGGGATACGCAGTATTTT,CASSANLRDRVWDTQYF
TRBV20-1,TRBJ2-4,-,-,TGCAGTGCTACGGAGCTCAACATTCAGTACTTC,CSATELNIQYF
TRBV9,TRBJ2-7,TRBD1,-,TGTGCCAGCAGCCCTACCGGACAGGGGCTCTCCTACGAGCAGTACTTC,CASSPTGQGLSYEQYF
TRBV11-2,TRBJ2-7,TRBD2,-,TGTGCCAGCAGCTGGTCTAGCGGGGCCTACGAGCAGTACTTC,CASSWSSGAYEQYF
TRBV10-3,TRBJ2-3,TRBD2,-,TGTGCCATCAGTCGCCTGGGGGCTAGCGGGGTAGGCACAGATACGCAGTATTTT,CAISRLGASGVGTDTQYF
TRBV28,TRBJ1-5,-,-,TGTGCCAGCAGCTATCCCAGGGCCGGCAATCAGCCCCAGCATTTT,CASSYPRAGNQPQHF
TRBV6-6,TRBJ2-3,-,once,TGTGCCAGCAGTTACCTCGGGGAACAAGATACGCAGTATTTT,CASSYLGEQDTQYF
TRBV30,TRBJ1-2,-,-,TGTGCCTGGACCTTTGGGCGCGCACCCCTTTTT,CAWTFGRAPLF
TRBV19,TRBJ1-3,-,-,TGTGCCAGTAGGCCGGGACAACTCTCTGGAAACACCATATATTTT,CASRPGQLSGNTIYF
TRBV19,TRBJ1-5,-,few,TGTGCCAGTAGACCCGGGACAACCAAATATCAGCCCCAGCATTTT,CASRPGTTKYQPQHF
TRBV11-2,TRBJ1-5,-,-,TGTGCCAGCAGCCTGGGAGGGCAGGCCGGGCAGCCCCAGCATTTT,CASSLGGQAGQPQHF
TRBV10-3,TRBJ2-7,-,-,TGTGCCATCAGTGACTCAGCGGGACAGAGCTACGAGCAGTACTTC,CAISDSAGQSYEQYF
TRBV15,TRBJ2-3,-,-,TGTGCCACCAGCAGACTAAGCCTATCCAACACAGATACGCAGTATTTT,CATSRLSLSNTDTQYF
TRBV9,TRBJ2-3,TRBD2,-,TGTGCCAGCAGCCCTCGGGGGGAGCGGGGGGGCGCAGATACGCAGTATTTT,CASSPRGERGGADTQYF
TRBV5-4,TRBJ1-6,TRBD1,-,TGTGCCAGCACCGCCAGGGGGGCTAATTCACCCCTCCACTTT,CASTARGANSPLHF
TRBV19,TRBJ2-7,-,-,TGTGCCAGTAGTATTGAACAAAGTGAAGGATACGAGCAGTACTTC,CASSIEQSEGYEQYF
TRBV30,TRBJ1-1,-,-,TGTGCCTACCTGCCCTCCAGGGTAACTGAAGCTTTCTTT,CAYLPSRVTEAFF
TRBV18,TRBJ2-3,TRBD2,-,TGTGCCAGCTCACCCGGACTAGCGGGGGGCGGATCCACAGATACGCAGTATTTT,CASSPGLAGGGSTDTQYF
TRBV6-1,TRBJ1-1,-,-,TGTGCCAGCAGTATAAGACAGGCGCAGAACACTGAAGCTTTCTTT,CASSIRQAQNTEAFF
TRBV5-1,TRBJ2-1,-,-,TGCGCCAGCAGCTTGGACGATCGTACCTACAATGAGCAGTTCTTC,CASSLDDRTYNEQFF
TRBV5-1,TRBJ2-1,TRBD2,-,TGCGCCAGCAGCTTGGCCGGGACTAGCGGTCGGTTCTTC,CASSLAGTSGRFF
TRBV30,TRBJ1-2,-,once,TGTGCCTGTCGGGGCAGCCACTATGGCTACACCTTC,CACRGSHYGYTF
TRBV6-1,TRBJ1-2,-,-,TGTGCCAGCGCAAAAGTATTGGGGGGTGGCTACACCTTC,CASAKVLGGGYTF
TRBV29-1,TRBJ2-1,TRBD2,once,TGCAGCACGGGGGGCAATGAGCAGTTCTTC,CSTGGNEQFF
TRBV27,TRBJ2-3,-,once,TGTGCCAGCAGTAAAACCGGCACAGATACGCAGTATTTT,CASSKTGTDTQYF
TRBV5-6,TRBJ1-2,-,-,TGTGCCAGCAGCGGCCGGGGTTACTATGGCTACACCTTC,CASSGRGYYGYTF
TRBV19,TRBJ2-1,TRBD2,-,TGTGCCAGTGCCTCCGGGACTAGTCATCCCGATGAGCAGTTCTTC,CASASGTSHPDEQFF
TRBV19,TRBJ1-2,TRBD1,-,TGTGCCAGTAGTATCGGACAGGGGGTTAGTGGCTACACCTTC,CASSIGQGVSGYTF
TRBV5-1,TRBJ1-5,-,-,TGCGCCAGCAGCTTAGGGGAGGACCATCAGCCCCAGCATTTT,CASSLGEDHQPQHF
TRBV23-1,TRBJ1-6,TRBD1,-,TGCGCCAGCAGTCAATCGGGACAGGGGAATTCACCCCTCCACTTT,CASSQSGQGNSPLHF